Listed below are T cell receptor beta chains from one sample, sequenced in a study of cytomegalovirus exposure and HLA in healthy donors. Using immunoSEQ multiplex PCR, the repertoire was profiled, and TCRdb retains in-frame clones only, with some absent. The table lists some 160,000 clones, less than 90% of them singletons, with more than 2% in the top ten. The sample taken for sequencing was PBMCs. Source of these receptors: a boy between 2 and 10 years old in good health and CMV-seronegative. Both conserved end residues are part of each CDR3. D genes are given only for firm matches. Where a row states a size, it is once, few, many or the class of an expanded clone; other rows omit it.

size	V	D	J	DNA	CDR3
NA	TRBV9	TRBD1	TRBJ1-4	TGTGCCAGCAGCCGCGTGCCCGGGACAGGGGGCGTCGGTGAAAAACTGTTTTTT	CASSRVPGTGGVGEKLFF
few	TRBV7-3	TRBD1	TRBJ1-2	TGTGCCAGCAGCCCCATCCGGGACAGCATTCCCACCTTC	CASSPIRDSIPTF
NA	TRBV6-4	NA	TRBJ2-2	TGTGCCAGCAGCCATCAGACAGCGAACACCGGGGAGCTGTTTTTT	CASSHQTANTGELFF
NA	TRBV5-1	NA	TRBJ2-2	TGCGCCAGCAGCCCGGGGACCGGGGAGCTGTTTTTT	CASSPGTGELFF
NA	TRBV4-2	NA	TRBJ2-6	TGTGCCAGCAGCCAAGTAGGGGAAGGCTCTGGGGCCAACGTCCTGACTTTC	CASSQVGEGSGANVLTF
once	TRBV12-5	TRBD2	TRBJ2-3	TGTGCTAGTGGTTTGCCCAAATTGCGGGGACTAGCGGGAGGGATGAACACAGATACGCAGTATTTT	CASGLPKLRGLAGGMNTDTQYF
NA	TRBV28	NA	TRBJ1-2	TGTGCCAGCGGAAAAGGGGGTATCGATGGCTACACCTTC	CASGKGGIDGYTF
NA	TRBV29-1	NA	TRBJ2-6	TGCAGCGTTGATGGGCAGAAGGACTCTGGGGCCAACGTCCTGACTTTC	CSVDGQKDSGANVLTF
NA	TRBV6-5	TRBD2	TRBJ2-1	TGTGCCAGCAGTGGACTAGCGGGTACCAATGAGCAGTTCTTC	CASSGLAGTNEQFF
few	TRBV5-6	TRBD2	TRBJ2-7	TGTGCCAGCAGCTTGGGCCTAGCGGGGGGGTACGAGCAGTACTTC	CASSLGLAGGYEQYF
once	TRBV6-9	TRBD2	TRBJ2-1	TGTGCCAGCAGTTATTCTTATCCTAGCGGGGTCAGATCCTACAATGAGCAGTTCTTC	CASSYSYPSGVRSYNEQFF
NA	TRBV6-1	NA	TRBJ2-1	TGTGCCAGCACAACAGGGATTGAGCAGTTCTTC	CASTTGIEQFF
few	TRBV2	NA	TRBJ1-4	TGTGCCAGCAGTGAGGGAAGGGGGGGTGAAAAACTGTTTTTT	CASSEGRGGEKLFF
once	TRBV7-9	NA	TRBJ1-5	TGTGCCAGCAGCCCCAGCCCGGGGAATCAGCCCCAGCATTTT	CASSPSPGNQPQHF
NA	TRBV5-1	TRBD2	TRBJ2-5	TGCGCCAGCAGCTTGGTAACTAGCGGGAGTAGTGAGACCCAGTACTTC	CASSLVTSGSSETQYF
NA	TRBV4-3	TRBD1	TRBJ1-1	TGCGCCAGCAGCCAACTACCGGGACAGGGAGTCACTGAAGCTTTCTTT	CASSQLPGQGVTEAFF
NA	TRBV14	TRBD2	TRBJ2-1	TGTGCCAGCAGCTCAAGTGGGCTAGCGGGAGTGAGGCCCTACAATGAGCAGTTCTTC	CASSSSGLAGVRPYNEQFF
NA	TRBV9	TRBD2	TRBJ2-5	TGTGCCAGCAGCGTTAGCGGGATGGGTTCAGAGACCCAGTACTTC	CASSVSGMGSETQYF
NA	TRBV6-5	NA	TRBJ1-1	TGTGCCAGCAGTTCTAACACTGAAGCTTTCTTT	CASSSNTEAFF
NA	TRBV21-1	NA	TRBJ2-2	TGTGCCAGCAGCCCACCGGGACAGAGGAACACCGGGGAGCTGTTTTTT	CASSPPGQRNTGELFF
few	TRBV15	TRBD2	TRBJ2-1	TGTGCCACCAGCAGCGGACTAGCGCGTTACAATGAGCAGTTCTTC	CATSSGLARYNEQFF
NA	TRBV7-8	TRBD1	TRBJ2-7	TGTGCCAGCAGCGGCGGGCCAGACAGGGGGCTTATGGAAGTCCAGCAGTACTTC	CASSGGPDRGLMEVQQYF
once	TRBV29-1	TRBD2	TRBJ2-7	TGCAGCGTTGACTTAGCGGGAGTGGAGCAGTACTTC	CSVDLAGVEQYF
NA	TRBV9	NA	TRBJ2-3	TGTGCCAGCAGCGTAGGGGCAGGGACGCAGTATTTT	CASSVGAGTQYF
NA	TRBV9	TRBD2	TRBJ2-3	TGTGCCAGCAGCGTAGACTCCAGCGGGGGGTGGGCAGATACGCAGTATTTT	CASSVDSSGGWADTQYF
NA	TRBV6-1	NA	TRBJ2-7	TGTGCCAGCAGTCGTTTCGCCTACGAGCAGTACTTC	CASSRFAYEQYF
NA	TRBV7-2	TRBD2	TRBJ2-5	TGTGCCAGCAGGGATGACCTAACTAGCGGGAGAGAGACCCAGTACTTC	CASRDDLTSGRETQYF
NA	TRBV7-7	TRBD1	TRBJ2-5	TGTGCCAGCAGCCCTAGCCGGGACAGGGGGTATCAAGAGACCCAGTACTTC	CASSPSRDRGYQETQYF
NA	TRBV11-3	TRBD2	TRBJ2-7	TGTGCCAGCAGCTTAGGGACTAGCCCCTACGAGCAGTACTTC	CASSLGTSPYEQYF
NA	TRBV20-1	NA	TRBJ1-3	TGCAGTGCCCGACAAGGAAACACCATATATTTT	CSARQGNTIYF
NA	TRBV27	NA	TRBJ2-2	TGTGCCAGCAGTTTATCGAAAGGGGTCCCGGGCGCCGGGGAGCTGTTTTTT	CASSLSKGVPGAGELFF
NA	TRBV6-6	NA	TRBJ2-7	TGTGCCAGCAGTAGATTGACAGGAACCTACGAGCAGTACTTC	CASSRLTGTYEQYF
few	TRBV7-8	TRBD1	TRBJ1-2	TGTGCCAGCAGCCGGACAGGGTCCTATGGCTACACCTTC	CASSRTGSYGYTF
NA	TRBV15	TRBD1	TRBJ2-2	TGTGCCACCAGCCTCAACAGGGGCACCGGGGAGCTGTTTTTT	CATSLNRGTGELFF
NA	TRBV2	TRBD1	TRBJ1-5	TGTGCCAGCAGAGGGACAGTCACCAATCAGCCCCAGCATTTT	CASRGTVTNQPQHF
NA	TRBV18	NA	TRBJ2-2	TGTGCCAGCTCACCTGAGGTCGGGGAGCTGTTTTTT	CASSPEVGELFF
NA	TRBV19	NA	TRBJ2-7	TGTGCCAGTAGTCCTCACGTTGGGGGGGGCCCCGAGCAGTACTTC	CASSPHVGGGPEQYF
once	TRBV5-1	NA	TRBJ2-5	TGCGCCAGCAGCTTGTGGCACAGGGGGGGTGAGACCCAGTACTTC	CASSLWHRGGETQYF
NA	TRBV11-2	NA	TRBJ2-3	TGTGCCAGCAGCTTCCCCTTCGCAGATACGCAGTATTTT	CASSFPFADTQYF
NA	TRBV7-2	TRBD2	TRBJ2-1	TGTGCCAGCAGCTCTGGGACTAGCGGGAGCCATGAGCAGTTCTTC	CASSSGTSGSHEQFF
NA	TRBV25-1	NA	TRBJ2-1	TGTGCCAGCAGTGAAGAGATGAGCTACAATGAGCAGTTCTTC	CASSEEMSYNEQFF
NA	TRBV29-1	NA	TRBJ2-5	TGCAGCGTTGGTGGACAGCCCGGGGCGACCCAGTACTTC	CSVGGQPGATQYF
NA	TRBV30	NA	TRBJ1-2	TGTGCCTACACAGGGTTTTATGGCTACACCTTC	CAYTGFYGYTF
NA	TRBV11-1	TRBD1	TRBJ2-7	TGTGCCAGCAGCTTGGGGACAGGCCCTGTGCACGAGCAGTACTTC	CASSLGTGPVHEQYF
NA	TRBV28	NA	TRBJ1-1	TGTGCCAGCAGCCCCCCACAGGGCACTGAAGCTTTCTTT	CASSPPQGTEAFF
NA	TRBV15	NA	TRBJ2-7	TGTGCCACCAGCAGAGATAATACCTACGAGCAGTACTTC	CATSRDNTYEQYF
NA	TRBV25-1	TRBD1	TRBJ1-2	TGTGCCAGCAGTGGACAGGGGGCGCACAACTATGGCTACACCTTC	CASSGQGAHNYGYTF
once	TRBV4-2	TRBD2	TRBJ2-5	TGTGCCAGCAGCCAAGGGACTAGCAGGGCCCAGTACTTC	CASSQGTSRAQYF
NA	TRBV6-5	NA	TRBJ2-4	TGTGCCAGCAGGGGGGGAAACATTCAGTACTTC	CASRGGNIQYF
NA	TRBV27	NA	TRBJ1-5	TGTGCCAGCAGTACTTACGGGATCCTAGGGAATCAGCCCCAGCATTTT	CASSTYGILGNQPQHF
NA	TRBV27	NA	TRBJ1-5	TGTGCCAGCAAAGGGGGCAATCAGCCCCAGCATTTT	CASKGGNQPQHF
NA	TRBV7-2	TRBD2	TRBJ2-1	TGTGCCAGCAGCACACTAGCGGTATCCTACAATGAGCAGTTCTTC	CASSTLAVSYNEQFF
NA	TRBV6-5	TRBD1	TRBJ2-1	TGTGCCAGCAGTTACGAACTGGGACAGAACTACAATGAGCAGTTCTTC	CASSYELGQNYNEQFF
NA	TRBV5-6	NA	TRBJ2-1	TGTGCCAGCAGCCGACCGAACCCCGGGTTCGGCGGGGAGCAGTTCTTC	CASSRPNPGFGGEQFF
NA	TRBV11-2	TRBD1	TRBJ1-3	TGTGCCAGCAGCCTAAGCGTATCCGGGACAGGTGGCGGAAACACCATATATTTT	CASSLSVSGTGGGNTIYF